Listed below are T cell receptor beta chains from one sample, sequenced in a study of post-analysis software for immune sequencing data. Via MiXCR, TCRdb re-called the PCR reads, giving one row per CDR3 protein. In the table there are about half a million distinct CDR3 sequences, roughly 46% of which are singletons. The specimen sequenced was blood. The source is a girl aged 10 to 17 with multiple sclerosis. CDR3s include the opening cysteine and the closing phenylalanine or tryptophan. D genes are given only for firm matches. A row's size may be missing; if present it is once, few, many or a size class.

D	size	V	J	DNA	CDR3
-	-	TRBV20-1	TRBJ2-2	TGCAGTGCTAGAGATCTAAGGGGGGGGAACACCGGGGAGCTGTTTTTT	CSARDLRGGNTGELFF
-	-	TRBV3-1	TRBJ1-2	TGTGCCAGCAGCCAAGCGACGGACAGCCCGAGCTATGGCTACACCTTC	CASSQATDSPSYGYTF
TRBD2	few	TRBV20-1	TRBJ2-3	TGCAGTGCTCCGACAAGGACTAGCGGGGTCACAGATACGCAGTATTTT	CSAPTRTSGVTDTQYF
-	-	TRBV5-1	TRBJ2-1	TGCGTCAGCAGCCCCCGGGGCAGGGAATTGGGTAATGAGCAGTTCTTC	CVSSPRGRELGNEQFF
-	few	TRBV7-9	TRBJ2-3	TGTGCCAACAGCTTAGTAAGGGGCGCGGAAGATACGCAGTATTTT	CANSLVRGAEDTQYF
-	once	TRBV15	TRBJ1-2	TGTGCCACCAGCTTCCCTAGGCGGGACTCGGGCTACACCTTC	CATSFPRRDSGYTF
-	-	TRBV29-1	TRBJ2-3	TGCAGCGTTGAAGATCAGGCAGGAGTTACAGATGCGCAGTATTTT	CSVEDQAGVTDAQYF
TRBD1	-	TRBV6-6	TRBJ1-2	TGTGCCAGCAGTTACTCGAGGACAGGATCGAACTATGGCTACACCTTC	CASSYSRTGSNYGYTF
TRBD1	-	TRBV24-1	TRBJ2-1	TGTGCCACCAGTGATTTGCCGGGACAGTACAATGAGCAGTTCTTC	CATSDLPGQYNEQFF
-	-	TRBV20-1	TRBJ2-3	TGCAGTGCTAGAGATCGAGAGAGCACAGATACGCAGTATTTT	CSARDRESTDTQYF
-	-	TRBV6-6	TRBJ2-1	TGTGCCAGCAGTTACTCCGGGTCCGCCCCTAATGAGCAGTTCTTC	CASSYSGSAPNEQFF
-	few	TRBV10-1	TRBJ2-5	TGCGCCAGCAGTGAGGGTGAGACCCAGTACTTC	CASSEGETQYF
-	-	TRBV5-1	TRBJ2-4	TGCGCCACCTCAAAGGGCCCAAGAGCGGACATTCAGTACTTC	CATSKGPRADIQYF
TRBD2	-	TRBV5-1	TRBJ2-2	TGCGCCAGCAGCTACTGGACTAGCGGGAGCACCGGGGAGCTGTTTTTT	CASSYWTSGSTGELFF
-	-	TRBV12-3/TRBV12-4	TRBJ2-7	TGTGCCAGCGGGCTCCGCACCAACGAGCAGTACTTC	CASGLRTNEQYF
-	few	TRBV10-3	TRBJ2-6	TGTGCCATCAGTGAGTTACCCGAATCGGGACACGAAGGGCCTGGGGCCAACGTCCTGACTTTC	CAISELPESGHEGPGANVLTF
TRBD1	once	TRBV7-2	TRBJ2-3	TGTGCCAGCAGCCCAGGACAGGGGGTGACCCCAATTGCTAGCACAGATACGCAGTATTTT	CASSPGQGVTPIASTDTQYF
-	few	TRBV3-1	TRBJ2-3	TGTGCCAGCAGCCAAGAGGGGGCCTACCCGAATAGAGATACGCAGTATTTT	CASSQEGAYPNRDTQYF
TRBD2	-	TRBV20-1	TRBJ2-1	TGCAGTGCGGCAGGCGAGCGGGACTCCTACAATGAGCAGTTCTTC	CSAAGERDSYNEQFF
-	-	TRBV27	TRBJ2-1	TGTGCCAGCAGTTTAGGCGGGCCTGAGCAGTTCTTC	CASSLGGPEQFF
-	-	TRBV7-2	TRBJ2-5	TGTGCCAGCAGCTCCCTTGGATTGGAGACCCAGTACTTC	CASSSLGLETQYF
-	-	TRBV20-1	TRBJ2-5	TGCAGTGCTAAACGGGGTCAGGAGACCCAGTACTTC	CSAKRGQETQYF
TRBD2	-	TRBV6-5	TRBJ2-1	TGTGCCAGCACCCTACTAGCGGGAGATAGCAATGAGCAGTTCTTC	CASTLLAGDSNEQFF
-	-	TRBV14	TRBJ2-7	TGTGCCAGCAGCCAAAGAGTTTGGGACGGTCACTCCTACGAGCAGTACTTC	CASSQRVWDGHSYEQYF
TRBD2	-	TRBV6-2/TRBV6-3	TRBJ2-5	TGTGCCAGCAGTTACGCCGGACTAGCGGGAGTGGAGACCCAGTACTTC	CASSYAGLAGVETQYF
-	-	TRBV28	TRBJ2-1	TGTGCCAGCAGTTTAGAGGAGTCCCAGTTCTTC	CASSLEESQFF
TRBD1	-	TRBV5-1	TRBJ2-7	TGCGCCAGTCAGTTCGGGACAGGGCTGTACGAGCAGTACTTC	CASQFGTGLYEQYF
TRBD2	-	TRBV27	TRBJ2-7	TGTGCCAGCAGTTTATTCTCCGGGACTAGCGGTACCTACGAGCAGTACTTC	CASSLFSGTSGTYEQYF
-	once	TRBV7-3	TRBJ1-4	TGTGCCAGCAGCTTAACAGGGGGGAATAATGAAAAACTGTTTTTT	CASSLTGGNNEKLFF
-	-	TRBV28	TRBJ1-5	TGTGCCAGCACTATTAGCAATCAGCCCCAGCATTTT	CASTISNQPQHF
-	many	TRBV7-2	TRBJ1-2	TGTGCCAGCAGTCTGGACTCTAACTATGGCTACACCTTC	CASSLDSNYGYTF
-	-	TRBV20-1	TRBJ2-2	TGCAGTGCTAGGCCCGCGGGTTCAAACACCGGGGAGCTGTTTTTT	CSARPAGSNTGELFF
-	-	TRBV4-2	TRBJ2-7	TGTGCCAGCAGTCACAGGGTAATCTCCTACGAGCAGTACTTC	CASSHRVISYEQYF
-	-	TRBV20-1	TRBJ1-1	TGCAGTGCTACTTGGACAAGGGGGGACACTGAAGCTTTCTTT	CSATWTRGDTEAFF
TRBD1	-	TRBV20-1	TRBJ1-5	TGCAGTGCTAGTGGTACAGGGGGAGGAAGCAATCAGCCCCAGCATTTT	CSASGTGGGSNQPQHF
-	-	TRBV7-2	TRBJ2-5	TGTGCCAGCAGCTCGGACACCTCTAAAGAAGAGACCCAGTACTTC	CASSSDTSKEETQYF
-	once	TRBV29-1	TRBJ1-1	TGCAGCGTTCAGGGTCAATTGAACCCAGCGGCTGAAGCTTTCTTT	CSVQGQLNPAAEAFF
TRBD2	-	TRBV7-2	TRBJ2-1	TGTGCCAGCAGCTCGATAACTAGCGTCCTAAGGGGTGAGCAGTTCTTC	CASSSITSVLRGEQFF
-	-	TRBV29-1	TRBJ2-6	TGCAGCGTACTGCGGAGGGGCCGCTCTGGGGCCAACGTCCTGACTTTC	CSVLRRGRSGANVLTF
TRBD1	few	TRBV5-1	TRBJ2-6	TGCGCCAGCAGCCTACGTCCCGGGACAGGGGACCCTGGGGCCAACGTCCTGACTTTC	CASSLRPGTGDPGANVLTF
-	few	TRBV20-1	TRBJ2-1	TGCAGTGCTAGAGACAGGGGATATGAGCAGTTCTTC	CSARDRGYEQFF
-	-	TRBV3-1	TRBJ2-1	TGTGCCAGCAGCCAAGACAGGGTCAATATCAATGAGCAGTTCTTC	CASSQDRVNINEQFF
-	-	TRBV7-9	TRBJ2-1	TGTGCCAGCAGCTTAGCGTCCGGACAAGAGACCCAGTTCTTC	CASSLASGQETQFF
TRBD1	few	TRBV18	TRBJ2-5	TGTGCCAGCTCCCGTAGGACAGGACAAGAGACCCAGTACTTC	CASSRRTGQETQYF
-	few	TRBV7-2	TRBJ2-1	TGTGCCAGCAGCATACGACTGGGCGCGAAAGTCGGGAATGAGCAGTTCTTC	CASSIRLGAKVGNEQFF
-	-	TRBV5-1	TRBJ2-3	TGCGCCAGCAGCTTTAACCCCACAGATACGCAGTATTTT	CASSFNPTDTQYF
-	-	TRBV19	TRBJ2-6	TGTGCCAGTAACCTGCGGGCGGGAACACCAGCCTCTGGGGCCAACGTCCTGACTTTC	CASNLRAGTPASGANVLTF
TRBD2	-	TRBV20-1	TRBJ2-1	TGCAGTGCTATCAGGGTCGCCAGCGGGAGCTCCTACAATGAGCAGTTCTTC	CSAIRVASGSSYNEQFF
TRBD1	-	TRBV20-1	TRBJ2-7	TGCAGTGCACGGGACAGAGCCTCCTACGAGCAGTACTTC	CSARDRASYEQYF
-	-	TRBV7-2	TRBJ2-7	TGTGCCAGCAGCTTAACTAGCTCCGAGCAGTACTTC	CASSLTSSEQYF
TRBD2	-	TRBV5-6	TRBJ2-5	TGTGCCAGCAGCTTGAGGGAGGGCCACTGGGAGACCCAGTACTTC	CASSLREGHWETQYF
-	-	TRBV6-5	TRBJ1-1	TGTGCCAGCAGTTACGGCCGCGGGACACCCCGGGTCACTGAAGCTTTCTTT	CASSYGRGTPRVTEAFF
TRBD1	once	TRBV7-6	TRBJ1-1	TGTGCCAGCAGACCAACAGGGGGAGGTACTGGAGCTTTCTTT	CASRPTGGGTGAFF
-	few	TRBV12-3/TRBV12-4	TRBJ1-1	TGTGCCAGCACCCCGGGACACAAGAACACTGAAGCTTTCTTT	CASTPGHKNTEAFF
-	-	TRBV4-3	TRBJ2-1	TGCGCCAGCAGCCAAGAGAGTTTCGGCGTGCCCCCTTACAATGAGCAGTTCTTC	CASSQESFGVPPYNEQFF
-	-	TRBV7-3	TRBJ2-3	TGTGCCAGCAGCTTAAGGGGGATAGGGGGCACAGATACGCAGTATTTT	CASSLRGIGGTDTQYF
-	-	TRBV28	TRBJ2-5	TGTGCCAGCAGTTTCCGGGCCAACCCCGAGACCCAGTACTTC	CASSFRANPETQYF
-	few	TRBV20-1	TRBJ2-3	TGCAGTGCTCTCGGGGCCACTAGCACCGATACGCAGTATTTT	CSALGATSTDTQYF